The next 8 T cell receptor beta chains were all read from a single sample in a study of blood T cells in healthy people across ages. Primed by a sample-barcoded 5' primer and a J-beta primer mix, a second PCR proceeded for about 6 to 11 cycles. Using its own MiXCR run on the 5' RACE reads, TCRdb lists one record per CDR3 protein. The sample records 1.5 million to 2 million distinct CDR3 sequences, 30% to 35% being singletons. The sequenced sample consisted of blood. These receptors all stem from a woman aged 25-40 years in good health.

A few counts support this clonotype. V and J are TRBV20-1 and TRBJ1-2, with a possible D match to TRBD1 (5 bases). Germline CDR1 is DFQATT and CDR2 is SNEGSKA (reference sequence). The CDR3 is 18 residues long. The CDR3 protein is CRGVAYRDPLERDYGYTF. CDR3 sequence (DNA): TGCAGAGGGGTGGCCTACCGGGACCCTCTGGAGAGAGACTATGGCTACACCTTC.

For this clonotype: This could be a read error, since a much larger clone is one nucleotide away. The chain recombines TRBV29-1 with TRBJ2-3; maybe TRBD1 (6 bases). There are 13 residues in the CDR3. The germline V gene encodes CDR1 SQVTM and CDR2 ANQGSEA. Trimming cost V 7 bases and J 4 bases, with 15 bases left between them. The CDR3 region has the DNA TGCAGCGCTAGCAGGGGAGAGGCAGATACGCAGTATTTT. Amino acids: CSASRGEADTQYF.

This clonotype was seen many times. The chain combines TRBV10-3 with TRBJ2-7; TRBD1 matches 7 bases. V lost 9 bases to trimming and J lost 2 bases; unmatched junction nucleotides: 4. Germline-derived CDR1 and CDR2 are ENHRY and SYGVKD. The CDR3 is 12 amino acids. The CDR3 spells CAMSGTAYEQYF. The DNA for the CDR3 is TGTGCCATGTCCGGGACAGCCTACGAGCAGTACTTC.

The chain combines TRBV6-2 or TRBV6-3 with TRBJ2-3, with 10 bases lining up with TRBD2. V lost 5 bases to trimming and J lost 6 bases; unmatched junction nucleotides: 8. This CDR3 contains 15 residues. From germline, CDR1 is MNHEY and CDR2 SVGEGT. The CDR3, as DNA: TGTGCCAGCAGTAGGGGCGCTAGCGGGAGTGATACGCAGTATTTT. It translates to CASSRGASGSDTQYF.

The chain uses TRBV27 and TRBJ2-4; D remains ambiguous. The V gene lost 2 bases and the J gene lost 3 bases, with 11 bases spanning the gap. This CDR3 contains 15 residues. Looked up from germline, CDR1 is MNHEY and CDR2 is SMNVEV (reference sequence). DNA for the CDR3: TGTGCCAGCAGTTTAGGAAGCCCAGTCAAAAACATTCAGTACTTC. This codes for CASSLGSPVKNIQYF.

V gene TRBV20-1 combines with J gene TRBJ2-7; 13 bases agree with TRBD2. From germline, CDR1 is DFQATT and CDR2 SNEGSKA (reference sequence). V lost 3 bases to trimming and J lost 1 base; unmatched junction nucleotides: 6. The CDR3 is made up of 16 amino acids. CDR3 sequence: CSASSRLAGGSYEQYF. The CDR3 nucleotides are TGCAGTGCTAGCTCCCGACTAGCGGGGGGATCCTACGAGCAGTACTTC.

The chain links TRBV20-1 to TRBJ2-1; possible D gene TRBD2, 7 bases. The CDR3 has 17 amino acids. CDR1 is DFQATT, CDR2 SNEGSKA, per germline (reference sequence). V was clipped by 0 bases and J by 2 bases, with 17 bases between them. In DNA form, the CDR3 reads TGCAGTGCTAGAGAGGGGGCCCCGGGGGGCCCCTACAATGAGCAGTTCTTC. This gives the protein CSAREGAPGGPYNEQFF.

This clonotype has just a few counts. The junction does not match germline at one end; this may be a read error. This rearrangement joins TRBV13 to TRBJ1-2; 7 bases match TRBD1. Germline lookup yields CDR1 PRHDT and CDR2 FYEKMQ (reference sequence). The CDR3 covers 15 residues. The CDR3 loop is CAGSMGTAFLYGYTF. The CDR3 DNA reads as TGTGCCGGCAGCATGGGGACAGCCTTTCTCTATGGCTACACCTTC.